This TCR beta chain was sequenced during a study of blood T cell repertoires in COVID-19. The V end was cut by 1 base, the J end by 2 bases, with 9 bases between. CDR1 is LNHDA, CDR2 SQIVND, per germline (reference sequence). The CDR3 extends over 14 amino acids. The repertoire was sequenced with immunoSEQ multiplex PCR; TCRdb's copy has only in-frame clones and lacks some. Of about 210,000 clones listed, about 86% are singletons. A word on this clone: Additional DNA sequences in this sample encode the identical CDR3.

This sequence originates from an older woman with acute or convalescent COVID-19. Sequencing was done on a sample of peripheral blood. The chain has TRBV19 and TRBJ2-7; D is possibly TRBD1 (5 bases). DNA of the CDR3: TGTGCCAGTAGTATAGGGGGCGGAACCTACGAGCAGTACTTC. Its protein product is CASSIGGGTYEQYF.